Listed below are T cell receptor beta chains from one sample, sequenced in a study of blood T cell repertoires in COVID-19. Generated by immunoSEQ multiplex PCR, the TCRdb table keeps only in-frame clones and is missing some. The repertoire holds about 90,000 clones, with approximately 88% as singletons. Sequenced sample: peripheral blood. The receptors were sampled from a man aged 45 to 65 with COVID-19, enrolled during active disease. Both conserved end residues are part of each CDR3. A D gene is named only where the DNA matches it firmly. Size tells how often a clone was seen (once, few, many) or the class of an expanded clone, and some rows leave it out.

CDR3nt	CDR3aa	abundance	v_gene	j_gene	d_gene
TGTGCCAGCAGCGCGGGATACTTCACCTATGGCTACACCTTC	CASSAGYFTYGYTF	.	TRBV9	TRBJ1-2	.
TGTGCCAGCTCACCACCGGGACAGGGTCCCGAGCAGTACTTC	CASSPPGQGPEQYF	.	TRBV18	TRBJ2-7	TRBD1
TGTGCCAGTAGTATGGCAGGGGGCGAATATCAGCCCCAGCATTTT	CASSMAGGEYQPQHF	.	TRBV19	TRBJ1-5	TRBD1
TGTGCCTGGAGTGTCGCTAGCGGGGGGGCAGATACGCAGTATTTT	CAWSVASGGADTQYF	.	TRBV30	TRBJ2-3	TRBD2
TGTGCTAGCAGCTTTCTGGGGGCCAATGAGCAGTTCTTC	CASSFLGANEQFF	.	TRBV7-7	TRBJ2-1	.
TGTGCCAGCAGCTTGGACAGAGTCTATGGCTACACCTTC	CASSLDRVYGYTF	few	TRBV5-4	TRBJ1-2	.
TGCGCCAGCAGCCAAGACCAGGTTTCTCAGCCCCAGCATTTT	CASSQDQVSQPQHF	.	TRBV4-1	TRBJ1-5	.
TGTGCCAGCAGCCCTTGGACTAGCGGATACAATGAGCAGTTCTTC	CASSPWTSGYNEQFF	.	TRBV14	TRBJ2-1	TRBD2
TGCGCCAGCAGCCATACAGGGGTGCTTGGCACAGATACGCAGTATTTT	CASSHTGVLGTDTQYF	.	TRBV4-1	TRBJ2-3	TRBD1
TGTGCCAGCAGCCCACAACAGGGTAGAACTGAAGCTTTCTTT	CASSPQQGRTEAFF	.	TRBV11-2	TRBJ1-1	.
TGTGCCAGCAGCGTGACGGGGAACACCGGGGAGCTGTTTTTT	CASSVTGNTGELFF	.	TRBV9	TRBJ2-2	.
TGCGCCAGCAGCCAAGATGGTCGCAGGGCGGCCTACAATGAGCAGTTCTTC	CASSQDGRRAAYNEQFF	once	TRBV4-3	TRBJ2-1	.
TGTGCCATCAACTCGGGACAGGGGGCAGGTGACGAGCAGTACTTC	CAINSGQGAGDEQYF	.	TRBV10-3	TRBJ2-7	TRBD1
TGTGCCAGTAGTGTTCGACTCCGGTGGGACAATGAGCAGTTCTTC	CASSVRLRWDNEQFF	once	TRBV19	TRBJ2-1	.
TGTGCCAGCTCGGGGGCAGGGAACACAGATACGCAGTATTTT	CASSGAGNTDTQYF	.	TRBV18	TRBJ2-3	.
TGTGCCAGTAGTATCGGACAGTCCCAGGATACGCAGTATTTT	CASSIGQSQDTQYF	.	TRBV19	TRBJ2-3	.
TGTGCCAGCAGCCCTAGGGAGAGGGCGAGGGATGAGCAGTTCTTC	CASSPRERARDEQFF	.	TRBV11-2	TRBJ2-1	.
TGTGCCAGCAGCCAAGATTTGTTAGTACTAGCGGTAGGCACAGATACGCAGTATTTT	CASSQDLLVLAVGTDTQYF	few	TRBV3-1/TRBV3-2	TRBJ2-3	TRBD2
TGTGCCAGCAGCTTAGGAGGTGGCGGTTTTGAAAAACTGTTTTTT	CASSLGGGGFEKLFF	.	TRBV7-9	TRBJ1-4	.
TGTGCCACCAGTGATCCGAGACAGGGGAATCAGCCCCAGCATTTT	CATSDPRQGNQPQHF	.	TRBV24-1	TRBJ1-5	TRBD1
TGTGCCAGCAGATCACCAGGGGGCGCGGAGGAAAAACTGTTTTTT	CASRSPGGAEEKLFF	.	TRBV2	TRBJ1-4	TRBD1
TGTGCCAGCAGTTTATGGGGCAGCCCCAGCTTTGCAACTAATGAAAAACTGTTTTTT	CASSLWGSPSFATNEKLFF	.	TRBV27	TRBJ1-4	.
TGTGCCAGCAGCTCCGGGGTCGGCACTGAAGCTTTCTTT	CASSSGVGTEAFF	.	TRBV7-2	TRBJ1-1	.
TGCGCCAGCAGCTTGGTAGACAGAATGAACACTGAAGCTTTCTTT	CASSLVDRMNTEAFF	few	TRBV5-1	TRBJ1-1	.
TGTGCCAGCAGTGAGAGGGGGAGCCCCCTCCAAGAGACCCAGTACTTC	CASSERGSPLQETQYF	.	TRBV7-3	TRBJ2-5	.
TGCAGCGTTGAAGATTCGCCCAGCACGGGGACCGGGGAGCTGTTTTTT	CSVEDSPSTGTGELFF	.	TRBV29-1	TRBJ2-2	.
TGTGCCAGTACCCTAGGGAGGGAAGGGAATCAGCCCCAGCATTTT	CASTLGREGNQPQHF	.	TRBV19	TRBJ1-5	.
TGTGCCTGGAGTGTACAGGGGACTAGCTACGAGCAGTACTTC	CAWSVQGTSYEQYF	.	TRBV30	TRBJ2-7	.
TGTGCCAGCAGTTACTCGTGGCAGGGCAATTCACCCCTCCACTTT	CASSYSWQGNSPLHF	.	TRBV6-5	TRBJ1-6	.
TGCGCCAGCAGCCTAGGACAGATGAACACTGAAGCTTTCTTT	CASSLGQMNTEAFF	.	TRBV4-1	TRBJ1-1	.
TGTGCCAGCAGCTTAGCCCTTCGGGGCCTTATAGCGGGGGGGGCAGATACGCAGTATTTT	CASSLALRGLIAGGADTQYF	.	TRBV13	TRBJ2-3	TRBD2
TGTGCCAGCAAAACTAGCGGGGGTGATACGCAGTATTTT	CASKTSGGDTQYF	.	TRBV6-5	TRBJ2-3	TRBD2
TGTGCCAGCAGTCTCGGACAGGGGAGCAATCAGCCCCAGCATTTT	CASSLGQGSNQPQHF	few	TRBV28	TRBJ1-5	TRBD1
TGTGCCACCAGCAGAGGTCAATCGAACACTGAAGCTTTCTTT	CATSRGQSNTEAFF	.	TRBV15	TRBJ1-1	.
TGTGCCAGCAGTGTTGGACAGGGAGTCGATACGCAGTATTTT	CASSVGQGVDTQYF	.	TRBV2	TRBJ2-3	TRBD1
TGTGCCAGCAGCTTATTAGGGACAGGGGGTGAAAAACTGTTTTTT	CASSLLGTGGEKLFF	.	TRBV7-2	TRBJ1-4	TRBD1
TGTGCCAGCAGCCCCCCAGGGGCAGGGGGCGAGCAGTACTTC	CASSPPGAGGEQYF	.	TRBV4-2	TRBJ2-7	TRBD1
TGTGCCAGCAGCTCTAGACAGGGGGCTCCATACGAGCAGTACTTC	CASSSRQGAPYEQYF	.	TRBV7-2	TRBJ2-7	TRBD1
TGTGCCAGCAGCACCACCTACGTTCTTAGCACAGATACGCAGTATTTT	CASSTTYVLSTDTQYF	once	TRBV7-2	TRBJ2-3	.
TGTGCCAGCAGCCAGCAGGGACAGGCTGAAGCTTTCTTT	CASSQQGQAEAFF	.	TRBV4-2	TRBJ1-1	TRBD1
TGTGCCAGCAGTCAAGAGGGGGCCCCTAATCAGCCCCAGCATTTT	CASSQEGAPNQPQHF	.	TRBV7-9	TRBJ1-5	TRBD1
TGTGCCAGCACCCCAACTCCTCTGAACACTGAAGCTTTCTTT	CASTPTPLNTEAFF	.	TRBV5-8	TRBJ1-1	.
TGTGCCAGCAGCCTCGAACGCGGGGGCACAGATACGCAGTATTTT	CASSLERGGTDTQYF	.	TRBV7-9	TRBJ2-3	.
TGTGCCAGCAGCCCGGGACTATCGCAGAACACTGAAGCTTTCTTT	CASSPGLSQNTEAFF	.	TRBV7-9	TRBJ1-1	.
TGCGCCAGCAGCCAAGTGACCGAGGTAGGAAACACCATATATTTT	CASSQVTEVGNTIYF	.	TRBV4-1	TRBJ1-3	.
TGTGCCTGGAGTGTACAGAGCAATCAGCCCCAGCATTTT	CAWSVQSNQPQHF	.	TRBV30	TRBJ1-5	.
TGTGCCAGCAGCTTAACTGGACAGCCGAACACTGAAGCTTTCTTT	CASSLTGQPNTEAFF	.	TRBV7-9	TRBJ1-1	.
TGTGCCAGCAGCCAAGATGGTATCGGGGGGTGGTACGAGCAGTACTTC	CASSQDGIGGWYEQYF	.	TRBV4-2	TRBJ2-7	TRBD2
TGTGCCAGCAGTCCCTGGACAGGGAACTACGAGCAGTACTTC	CASSPWTGNYEQYF	.	TRBV6-2/TRBV6-3	TRBJ2-7	TRBD1
TGCAGCGTTGAAGCCCAGGACACCTTTTATGGCTACACCTTC	CSVEAQDTFYGYTF	.	TRBV29-1	TRBJ1-2	.
TGTGCCAGCAGTCGCGACAGGAACACTGAAGCTTTCTTT	CASSRDRNTEAFF	.	TRBV6-5	TRBJ1-1	.
TGTGCCAGCAGACCTATCGGGCAGGGGGCGTTGAGAAATGAAAAACTGTTTTTT	CASRPIGQGALRNEKLFF	.	TRBV27	TRBJ1-4	TRBD1
TGCGCCAGCAGCCAAGAGAGTAGCAATCAGCCCCAGCATTTT	CASSQESSNQPQHF	.	TRBV4-3	TRBJ1-5	.
TGTGCCAGCAGCGACGGGACAGGGAGAAACACCGGGGAGCTGTTTTTT	CASSDGTGRNTGELFF	.	TRBV2	TRBJ2-2	TRBD1
TGTGCCAGCAGGGACAGGACCTTTGTAAAACCCCTCTTT	CASRDRTFVKPLF	.	TRBV6-5	TRBJ1-1	TRBD1
TGTGCCAGCAGCTTAGACCAGACAGGGGTGGTACCCCTCCACTTT	CASSLDQTGVVPLHF	.	TRBV11-2	TRBJ1-6	TRBD1
TGCGCCAGCAGCTTGCCAAGCCCAGGGGGCGGTGAAAAACTGTTTTTT	CASSLPSPGGGEKLFF	.	TRBV5-1	TRBJ1-4	TRBD1
TGTGCCAGCAGTAAGACAGGGGGCGAAGGCTACACCTTC	CASSKTGGEGYTF	once	TRBV6-5	TRBJ1-2	TRBD1
TGTGCCAGTAGTATAGGGACAGGGGTAGAGACCCAGTACTTC	CASSIGTGVETQYF	.	TRBV19	TRBJ2-5	TRBD1